The table lists the clone carrying this T cell receptor (beta chain) with many counts. Its antigen is unknown. The sample belongs to a study of T-cell memory formation after mild COVID-19. Study results and caveats: Clones that got smaller from day 15 to 85 had even CD4/CD8, while clones growing later tipped toward CD4+.

cDNA libraries for TCR alpha and TCR beta, carrying sample barcodes and UMIs, came from 5'RACE with constant-segment primers. TCRdb independently ran MiXCR on the 5' RACE reads; one entry per CDR3 protein. Of roughly 370,000 distinct CDR3 sequences listed, about 15% are singletons. V was pared by 4 bases and J by 2 bases, with 15 bases between. Germline V gene sequence: CDR1 MGHDK, CDR2 SYGVNS. This CDR3 spans 16 amino acids. Sequenced sample: PBMCs or a T cell subset sorted from them (not recorded which). V gene TRBV25-1 combines with J gene TRBJ2-1; D possibly uses TRBD1 or TRBD2 (5 bases each). The TCR originated in a young man who had mild COVID-19 (a few samples of this study predate the infection). Cell type and time point are not known. The DNA of the CDR3 is TGTGCCAGCAGTGGACATTCCGAGGGGCCCTACAATGAGCAGTTCTTC. This gives the protein CASSGHSEGPYNEQFF. The variable domain in full, completed from reference TRBV25-1 and TRBJ2-1, reads EADIYQTPRYLVIGTGKKITLECSQTMGHDKMYWYQQDPGMELHLIHYSYGVNSTEKGDLSSESTVSRIRTEHFPLTLESARPSHTSQYLCASSGHSEGPYNEQFFGPGTRLTVL.